Included here is one T cell receptor (beta chain) sequence, with context. There is no known antigen for this receptor. One base away there is no much larger clone; base qualities are not given. The library was built by means of the immunoSEQ multiplex PCR assay. For most patients, genomic DNA was isolated with the Qiagen DNeasy Blood and Tissue Kit and shipped frozen to Adaptive Biotechnologies for TCR sequencing. Adaptive Biotechnologies carried out high-throughput TCR-beta CDR3 sequencing of genomic DNA for most patients. For the original study's pipeline: TCR sequencing data were retrieved from Adaptive's ImmunoSEQ software for some 19 patients, whereas a few other patients were processed with MiXCR and VDJtools. To correct CD4 versus CD8 sorting errors, sequences present in both subsets at a frequency ratio below 5:1 were removed. CDR3 nucleotide sequences shared between donor and recipient were removed because the origin of such sequences could not be assigned. To be classed as alloreactive, a clone needed at least 2-fold expansion over unstimulated cells and a minimum CFSE-low frequency of 0.002% (template counts) or 0.001% (read counts). Mappable clones were those detected in sequenced pre-transplant spleen, lymph node, or MLR CFSE-low populations of the donor or recipient. The cumulative frequency of alloreactive clones was calculated as a percentage of all sequences, weighted by copy number. TCRdb stores this immuneACCESS table with in-frame sequences only. Part of the clones is absent; in the studies checked, under half of the shortfall reflects unresolved V genes, and no reason is known for the rest. Clone size and V and J calls were adopted from that table, with D and trimming inferred from the DNA. The sample table shows about 120,000 clones, and approximately 90% are seen once. The top ten hold roughly 0.17% of the sample.

This sample's time point label indicates: cells obtained before transplantation from donor or recipient. CD3+CD4+ and CD3+CD8+ populations were FACS-sorted from unstimulated pre-transplant donor and recipient cells taken from spleen or lymph nodes. From its cysteine to its phenylalanine, the CDR3 spans 14 amino acids. Only the CDR3 portion is preserved as DNA: 42 bases, with reading frame beginning at the first base. The germline V gene yields MGHRA for CDR1 and YSYEKL for CDR2. Cut back by 0 bases and 2 bases, the V and J ends lie 7 bases apart. This sample stems from a study of graft-versus-host responses after intestinal transplantation (dated by TCRdb to the early 2020s). For the wider study: Recipients received multivisceral, liver-intestinal, or isolated intestinal transplants. After intestinal transplantation, graft-versus-host and host-versus-graft alloreactive T cell clones were followed in the graft, circulation and bone marrow using bulk TCR-beta CDR3 sequencing. Anti-thymocyte globulin induction was given to all recipients, followed by maintenance tacrolimus and steroids for 2 to 3 years. Of the 20 to 25 intestinal transplant recipients enrolled in the cohort, one of whom was a retransplant, a few patients without pretransplant specimens were excluded. Donor T cell macrochimerism was defined as a peak of at least 4% donor T cells among recipient peripheral blood mononuclear cells. Instead of going to the commercial service, samples from a few later patients were sequenced in-house on an Illumina MiSeq and processed with MiXCR. To identify alloreactive clones, pre-transplant mixed lymphocyte reaction products were sequenced and compared with unstimulated pre-transplant donor and recipient T cells.

General conclusions and limits of the study: High GvH to HvG T cell clonal ratios were observed in the allografts of patients with donor T cell macrochimerism. GvH clones turned up in recipient bone marrow, with some appearing earlier in ileal mucosa or blood, a pattern consistent with an intestinal mucosal origin. Early after transplant, declines in HvG clones were associated with peak levels of circulating GvH clones. Conclusions were limited by the relatively low number and heterogeneity of intestinal transplant patients.

This sequence uses TRBV4-1 and TRBJ1-2; a tentative D match to TRBD1 spans 5 bases. The sequencing used unstimulated CD4+ T cells sorted from spleen or lymph node cells, collected before intestinal transplant. This sequence originates from a human donor who received an intestinal transplant. Here the CDR3 is given as CASSQDAGNYGYTF. The DNA sequence is given as TGCGCCAGCAGCCAAGATGCAGGGAACTATGGCTACACCTTC.